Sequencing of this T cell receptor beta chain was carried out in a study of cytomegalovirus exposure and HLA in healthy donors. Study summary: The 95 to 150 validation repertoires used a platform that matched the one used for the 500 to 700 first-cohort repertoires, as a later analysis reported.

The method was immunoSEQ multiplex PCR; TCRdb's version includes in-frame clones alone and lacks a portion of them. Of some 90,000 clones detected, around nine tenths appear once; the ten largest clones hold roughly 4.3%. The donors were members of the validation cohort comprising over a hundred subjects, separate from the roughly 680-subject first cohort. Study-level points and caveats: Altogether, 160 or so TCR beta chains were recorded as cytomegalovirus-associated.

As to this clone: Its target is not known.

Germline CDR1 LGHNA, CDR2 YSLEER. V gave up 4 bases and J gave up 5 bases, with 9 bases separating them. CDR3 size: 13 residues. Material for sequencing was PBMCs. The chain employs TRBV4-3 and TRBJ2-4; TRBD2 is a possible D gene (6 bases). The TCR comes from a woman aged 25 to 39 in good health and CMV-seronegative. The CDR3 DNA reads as TGCGCCAGCAGCCGGGGAGGAGAAAACATTCAGTACTTC. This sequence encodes CASSRGGENIQYF.